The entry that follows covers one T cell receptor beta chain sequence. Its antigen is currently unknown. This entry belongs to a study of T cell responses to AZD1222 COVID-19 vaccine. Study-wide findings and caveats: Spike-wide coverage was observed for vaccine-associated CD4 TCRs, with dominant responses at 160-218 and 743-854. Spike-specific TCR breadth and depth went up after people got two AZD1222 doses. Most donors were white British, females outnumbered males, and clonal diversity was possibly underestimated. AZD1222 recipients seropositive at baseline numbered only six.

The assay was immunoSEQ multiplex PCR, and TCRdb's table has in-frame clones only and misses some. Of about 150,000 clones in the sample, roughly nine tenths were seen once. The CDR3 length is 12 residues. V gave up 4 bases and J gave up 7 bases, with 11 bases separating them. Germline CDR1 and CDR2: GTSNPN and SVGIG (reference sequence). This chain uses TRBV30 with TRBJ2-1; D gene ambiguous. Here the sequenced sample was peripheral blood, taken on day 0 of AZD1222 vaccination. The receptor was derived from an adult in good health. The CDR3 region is CAWNTDGNEQFF. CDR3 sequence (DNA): TGTGCCTGGAATACGGACGGGAATGAGCAGTTCTTC.